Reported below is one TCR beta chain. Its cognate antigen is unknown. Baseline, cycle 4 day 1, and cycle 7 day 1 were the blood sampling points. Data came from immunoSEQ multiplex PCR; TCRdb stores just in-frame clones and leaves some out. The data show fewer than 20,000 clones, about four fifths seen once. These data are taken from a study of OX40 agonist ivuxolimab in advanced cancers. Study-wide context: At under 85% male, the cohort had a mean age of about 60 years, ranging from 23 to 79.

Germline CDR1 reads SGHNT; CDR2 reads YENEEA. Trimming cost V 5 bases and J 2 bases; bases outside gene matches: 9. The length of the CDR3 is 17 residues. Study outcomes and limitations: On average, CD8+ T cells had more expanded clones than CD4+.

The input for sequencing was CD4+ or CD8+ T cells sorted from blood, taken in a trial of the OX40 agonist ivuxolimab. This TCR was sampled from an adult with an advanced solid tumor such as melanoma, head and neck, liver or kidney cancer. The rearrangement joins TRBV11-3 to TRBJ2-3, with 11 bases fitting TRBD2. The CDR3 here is CASSPRIAGGPTDTQYF. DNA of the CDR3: TGTGCCAGCAGCCCCAGAATAGCGGGGGGGCCCACAGATACGCAGTATTTT.